In this sample, the clone carrying this TCR beta chain turned up many times. The antigen remains undetermined. This sample stems from a study of neurological immune-mediated disorders. Study overall: The approximately 35 multiple sclerosis patients comprised about 31 that were relapsing-remitting and 3 that were secondary progressive.

The authors made cDNA by 5'RACE with 10-nucleotide random UMIs. Each CDR3 protein is one row after TCRdb ran MiXCR on the 5' RACE reads. Here the sample spans more than 75,000 distinct CDR3 sequences, 4.3% being singletons. Points from the study as a whole: The multiple sclerosis repertoire cluster was not associated with any clinical or MRI feature, with the authors stating that larger cohorts are needed.

Sample time point: longitudinal time-point 3. The unsorted libraries originated from 2 million PBMCs that had been stored at -80 C. The germline V gene has CDR1 SGHRS and CDR2 YFSETQ. The CDR3 spans 16 residues. Trimming shortened V by 4 bases and J by 1 base, and 17 bases separated the two germline ends. The receptor was derived from a woman aged 55-69 years with multiple sclerosis. Material: PBMCs. The V call is TRBV5-1, the J call TRBJ2-5; the D gene is possibly TRBD1 (6 bases). CDR3 coding DNA: TGCGCCAGCAGCAACACGCCCCAGGGGACCCAAGAGACCCAGTACTTC. Its translation is CASSNTPQGTQETQYF. Full variable domain (missing parts from reference TRBV5-1 and TRBJ2-5): KAGVTQTPRYLIKTRGQQVTLSCSPISGHRSVSWYQQTPGQGLQFLFEYFSETQRNKGNFPGRFSGRQFSNSRSEMNVSTLELGDSALYLCASSNTPQGTQETQYFGPGTRLLVL.